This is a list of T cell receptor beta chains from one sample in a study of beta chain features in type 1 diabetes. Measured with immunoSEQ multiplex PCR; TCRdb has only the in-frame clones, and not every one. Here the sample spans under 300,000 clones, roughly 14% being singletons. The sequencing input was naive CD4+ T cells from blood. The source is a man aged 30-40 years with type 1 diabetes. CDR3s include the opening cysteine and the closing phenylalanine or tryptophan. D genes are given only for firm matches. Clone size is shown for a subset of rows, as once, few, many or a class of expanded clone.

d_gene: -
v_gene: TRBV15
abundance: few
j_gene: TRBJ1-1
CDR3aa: CATSRGGYSGAFF
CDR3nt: TGTGCCACCAGCAGAGGCGGTTACTCGGGGGCTTTCTTT

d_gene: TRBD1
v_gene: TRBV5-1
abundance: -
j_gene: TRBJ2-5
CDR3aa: CASSPDPTGVATQYF
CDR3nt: TGCGCCAGCAGCCCTGACCCGACAGGGGTGGCGACCCAGTACTTC

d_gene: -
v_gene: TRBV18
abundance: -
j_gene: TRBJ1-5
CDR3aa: CASSPATGVNQPQHF
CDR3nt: TGTGCCAGCTCACCAGCGACGGGGGTGAATCAGCCCCAGCATTTT

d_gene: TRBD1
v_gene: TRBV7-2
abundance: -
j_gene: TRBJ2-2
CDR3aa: CASSPSRDRGAAGELFF
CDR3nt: TGTGCCAGCAGCCCATCAAGGGACAGGGGGGCGGCCGGGGAGCTGTTTTTT

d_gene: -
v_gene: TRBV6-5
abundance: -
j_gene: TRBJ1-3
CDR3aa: CASSYSGDSGNTIYF
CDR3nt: TGTGCCAGCAGTTACTCTGGAGACTCTGGAAACACCATATATTTT

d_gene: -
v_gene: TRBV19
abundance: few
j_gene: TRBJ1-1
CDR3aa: CASSIEVRGTEAFF
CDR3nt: TGTGCCAGTAGTATAGAGGTTAGGGGCACTGAAGCTTTCTTT

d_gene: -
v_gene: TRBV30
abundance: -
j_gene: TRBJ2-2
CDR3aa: CAWSPGLNTGELFF
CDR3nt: TGTGCCTGGAGCCCAGGACTAAACACCGGGGAGCTGTTTTTT

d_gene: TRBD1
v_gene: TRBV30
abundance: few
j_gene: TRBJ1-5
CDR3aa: CAWNKGQGGQPQHF
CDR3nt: TGTGCCTGGAACAAGGGACAGGGGGGTCAGCCCCAGCATTTT

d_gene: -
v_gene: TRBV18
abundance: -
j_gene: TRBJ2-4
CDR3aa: CASSPPKGSGGNIQYF
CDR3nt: TGTGCCAGCTCACCACCCAAAGGATCGGGTGGAAACATTCAGTACTTC

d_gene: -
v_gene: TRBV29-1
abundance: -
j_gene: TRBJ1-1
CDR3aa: CSFNVRNTEAFF
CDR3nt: TGCAGCTTTAATGTCCGGAACACTGAAGCTTTCTTT

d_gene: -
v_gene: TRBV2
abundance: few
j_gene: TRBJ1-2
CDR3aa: CASSEVQGANYGYTF
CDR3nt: TGTGCCAGCAGTGAGGTACAGGGAGCTAACTATGGCTACACCTTC

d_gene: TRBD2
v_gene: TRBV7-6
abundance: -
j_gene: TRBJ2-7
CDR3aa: CASSLGGLATYEQYF
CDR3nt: TGTGCCAGCAGCTTAGGGGGACTAGCGACCTACGAGCAGTACTTC

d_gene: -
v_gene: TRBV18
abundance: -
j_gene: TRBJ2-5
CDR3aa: CASSPLVAETQYF
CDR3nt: TGTGCCAGCTCACCTCTGGTCGCGGAGACCCAGTACTTC

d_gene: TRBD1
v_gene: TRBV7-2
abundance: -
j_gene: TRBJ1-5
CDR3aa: CASSLGTGGNQPQHF
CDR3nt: TGTGCCAGCAGCCTCGGGACAGGCGGGAATCAGCCCCAGCATTTT

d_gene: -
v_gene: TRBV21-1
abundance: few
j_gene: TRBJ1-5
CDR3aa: CASSTTIQPQHF
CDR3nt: TGTGCCAGCAGCACAACTATCCAGCCCCAGCATTTT

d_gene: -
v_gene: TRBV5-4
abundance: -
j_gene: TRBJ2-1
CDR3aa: CASSLASVSYNEQFF
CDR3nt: TGTGCCAGCAGCTTGGCTAGCGTCTCCTACAATGAGCAGTTCTTC